Each of the 24 T cell receptor beta chains below was sequenced from the same sample in a study of T cell responses to AZD1222 COVID-19 vaccine. Profiled with immunoSEQ multiplex PCR; TCRdb holds only in-frame clones, not every one. The table has roughly 130,000 clones, about 86% seen once. The material sequenced was peripheral blood, taken on day 0 of AZD1222 vaccination. All receptors derive from an adult in good health.

The gene calls are TRBV5-1 and TRBJ2-4; D perhaps matches TRBD1 (6 bases). Germline CDR1 reads SGHRS; CDR2 reads YFSETQ. Trimming took 4 bases from V and 0 from J, leaving 14 bases between them. This CDR3 is built from 16 residues. The CDR3 loop is CASSIGQKLAKNIQYF. For the CDR3, the DNA is TGCGCCAGCAGCATTGGACAGAAGCTAGCCAAAAACATTCAGTACTTC.

V gene TRBV18 combines with J gene TRBJ2-4, with D perhaps given as TRBD1 or TRBD2 (5 bases each). Germline loops: CDR1 KGHSH, CDR2 LQKENI. The CDR3 totals 14 residues. V lost 3 bases and J 9 bases, leaving 15 bases between the germline ends. The DNA of the CDR3 is TGTGCCAGCTCACCGACAAATACTGGGGGCATTCAGTACTTC. Amino acid sequence: CASSPTNTGGIQYF.

This clone has only one observation. The genes are TRBV9 and TRBJ2-1, with 9 bases lining up with TRBD2. Trimming removed 3 bases from V and 7 bases from J; junction bases left unmatched: 5. This CDR3 comprises 14 residues. CDR1 is SGDLS and CDR2 is YYNGEE in the germline V gene. This chain's CDR3 is CASSAVAGANEQFF. The DNA for the CDR3 is TGTGCCAGCAGCGCGGTAGCGGGAGCGAATGAGCAGTTCTTC.

Only one count was recorded for this clone. The chain couples TRBV19 to TRBJ2-1; 12 nucleotides align to TRBD2. J lost 10 bases, V lost 2 bases, and 6 bases had no gene match. CDR3 length equals 15 residues. Germline lookup yields CDR1 LNHDA and CDR2 SQIVND (reference sequence). The CDR3 coding sequence is TGTGCCAGTAGTATACCTAGCGGGGGGGCTGGAGAGCAGTTCTTC. Amino acids: CASSIPSGGAGEQFF.

The V call is TRBV5-4, the J call TRBJ2-2; TRBD2 matches 7 bases. CDR1 SGHNT and CDR2 YYREEE come from the germline V gene (reference sequence). The V segment lost 5 bases and the J segment 7 bases; nucleotides outside the gene matches: 11. This CDR3 is built from 15 residues. The CDR3 DNA sequence: TGTGCCAGCAGTACCAGCGGGGCCCTTGGCGGGGAGCTGTTTTTT. It specifies CASSTSGALGGELFF.

The chain employs TRBV7-2 and TRBJ2-1; 7 positions agree with TRBD2. The V segment lost 5 bases and the J segment 4 bases; nucleotides outside the gene matches: 8. There are 15 residues in the CDR3. Germline V gene lookup returns CDR1 SGHTA and CDR2 FQGNSA. Here the CDR3 reads CASSRGGPGYNEQFF. As DNA, the CDR3 is TGTGCCAGCAGCCGGGGAGGGCCGGGATACAATGAGCAGTTCTTC.

This chain connects TRBV5-1 to TRBJ1-4; no clear D. The ends were cut back, 0 bases at V and 7 bases at J, with 10 bases in the middle. CDR3 length equals 14 residues. Germline V gives CDR1 SGHRS, CDR2 YFSETQ. Here the CDR3 reads CASSLEPGLEKLFF. DNA for the CDR3: TGCGCCAGCAGCTTGGAACCAGGACTTGAAAAACTGTTTTTT.

V and J are TRBV5-1 and TRBJ2-2, with 13 nucleotides matching TRBD2. Looked up from germline, CDR1 is SGHRS and CDR2 is YFSETQ. Losses at the gene ends were 4 bases for V and 3 bases for J; bases not matched to a gene: 3. The CDR3 is 16 amino acids. CDR3 loop: CASSPGLAGDTGELFF. In DNA form, the CDR3 reads TGCGCCAGCAGCCCCGGACTAGCGGGAGACACCGGGGAGCTGTTTTTT.

The V call is TRBV20-1, the J call TRBJ1-2; D unclear. CDR3 length: 14 residues. Trimming took off 3 bases at V and 2 bases at J, with 13 bases between the two ends. The germline V gene has CDR1 DFQATT and CDR2 SNEGSKA (reference sequence). CDR3 nucleotide sequence: TGCAGTGCTAGTTGGGCCAAATCAAACTATGGCTACACCTTC. This encodes CSASWAKSNYGYTF.

The chain links TRBV27 to TRBJ1-1, with 7 bases that match TRBD1. Trimming cost V 5 bases and J 11 bases; bases outside gene matches: 14. Germline loops: CDR1 MNHEY, CDR2 SMNVEV (reference sequence). CDR3 length: 14 residues. Written as DNA, the CDR3 is TGTGCCAGCAGTCTCAAGACAGGGTACACTATCGCTTTCTTT. Encoded protein: CASSLKTGYTIAFF.

The chain recombines TRBV6-4 with TRBJ2-3, with D perhaps TRBD1 (7 bases). Trimming took 4 bases from V and 8 from J, leaving 10 bases between them. Germline CDR1 reads MRHNA; CDR2 reads SNTAGT. This CDR3 is built from 12 residues. The CDR3 protein is CASSGQGGTQYF. Here the CDR3 DNA reads TGTGCCAGCAGTGGACAGGGAGGTACGCAGTATTTT.

Comment on this clone: The germline gene is not matched at one end of the junction; a read error may be the cause. The chain combines TRBV28 with TRBJ2-6; weak D call: TRBD2 (5 bases). There are 11 residues in the CDR3. Germline V CDR1 and CDR2: MDHEN, SYDVKM. CDR3 loop: CASKSHGENHF. The CDR3 nucleotides read TGTGCCAGCAAGTCCCACGGGGAGAACCATTTC.

The V and J genes are TRBV27 and TRBJ1-2; D not certain. The CDR3 consists of 13 residues. The germline gives CDR1 MNHEY, CDR2 SMNVEV (reference sequence). V lost 3 bases and J 4 bases, leaving 9 bases between the germline ends. This CDR3 is CASSFGLGYGYTF. The CDR3 DNA reads as TGTGCCAGCAGTTTTGGCCTGGGCTATGGCTACACCTTC.

The gene calls are TRBV6-5 and TRBJ1-1, with 10 bases lining up with TRBD1. The CDR3 is made up of 14 amino acids. Losses at the gene ends were 7 bases for V and 4 bases for J; bases not matched to a gene: 6. CDR1 and CDR2 (germline): MNHEY, SVGAGI. The CDR3 protein is CASNRGTGATEAFF. The CDR3, as DNA: TGTGCCAGCAATCGGGGGACAGGGGCCACTGAAGCTTTCTTT.

V gene TRBV27 combines with J gene TRBJ1-2, with TRBD1 as a possible D gene (5 bases). Between the trimmed V and J ends, which lost 6 bases and 7 bases, there was a span of 15 bases. The CDR3 has 13 residues. Germline-derived CDR1 and CDR2 are MNHEY and SMNVEV (reference sequence). The DNA for the CDR3 is TGTGCCAGCAGCGTGGCGCTGGGGGTTGGCTACACCTTC. This codes for CASSVALGVGYTF.

The CDR3 reads CASATGQGYSPLHF. DNA of the CDR3: TGTGCCAGTGCTACGGGACAGGGTTATTCACCCCTCCACTTT. The chain links TRBV3-1 (or the pseudogene TRBV3-2) to TRBJ1-6, with 9 nucleotides matching TRBD1. V shed 9 bases, J shed 8 bases, and the junction held 8 bases outside the gene matches. This CDR3 is 14 amino acids long. Looked up from germline, CDR1 is LGHDT and CDR2 is YNNKEL (reference sequence).

This rearrangement joins TRBV6-2 or TRBV6-3 to TRBJ2-7; D call uncertain. Per germline, CDR1 MNHEY and CDR2 SVGEGT. The CDR3 sequence is 11 residues long. The V and J ends lost 0 bases and 5 bases respectively, with 2 bases between them. As DNA, the CDR3 is TGTGCCAGCAGTTACTCGAACGAGCAGTACTTC. The encoded protein is CASSYSNEQYF.

CDR3 sequence reads: CASSLVAGDGYTF. The CDR3, as DNA: TGTGCCAGCAGCTTAGTTGCAGGGGACGGCTACACCTTC. The rearrangement uses TRBV7-3 and TRBJ1-2; D is perhaps TRBD1 (6 bases). Germline CDR1 reads SGHTA; CDR2 reads FQGTGA. The CDR3 runs to 13 residues. The V and J ends lost 2 bases and 8 bases respectively, with 12 bases between them.

The chain uses TRBV9 and TRBJ2-2; TRBD1 or TRBD2 may be the D gene (6 bases each). Trimming shortened V by 2 bases and J by 4 bases, and 15 bases separated the two germline ends. The CDR3 covers 16 residues. CDR1 and CDR2 from the germline V gene are SGDLS and YYNGEE. The CDR3 reads CASSVMGGAGTGELFF. CDR3 bases: TGTGCCAGCAGCGTTATGGGGGGCGCAGGCACCGGGGAGCTGTTTTTT.

This chain links TRBV30 with TRBJ2-7, with 8 bases lining up with TRBD2. V lost 2 bases to trimming and J lost 3 bases; unmatched junction nucleotides: 6. CDR3 length equals 14 residues. The germline CDR1 and CDR2 sequences are GTSNPN and SVGIG (reference sequence). The DNA for the CDR3 is TGTGCCTGGAGTTTCGGGGGGGTGATCTACGAGCAGTACTTC. This encodes CAWSFGGVIYEQYF.

This clone was counted between two and nine times. The chain couples TRBV2 to TRBJ2-5, with 10 bases lining up with TRBD2. Germline-derived CDR1 and CDR2 are SNHLY and FYNNEI. The length of the CDR3 is 17 residues. Germline trimming cut 8 bases from V and 2 bases from J; bases unmatched to any gene: 14. CDR3 amino acids: CASVGSGGTGRQETQYF. For the CDR3, the DNA is TGTGCCAGCGTTGGTAGCGGGGGGACCGGGAGGCAAGAGACCCAGTACTTC.

The rearrangement joins TRBV30 to TRBJ1-3; a possible D gene is TRBD1 (5 bases). Germline CDR1 and CDR2: GTSNPN and SVGIG (reference sequence). V was clipped by 5 bases and J by 4 bases, with 12 bases between them. This CDR3 is 13 amino acids long. The CDR3 here is CAWDMTAGNTIYF. The CDR3 nucleotides are TGTGCCTGGGACATGACAGCCGGAAACACCATATATTTT.

The J gene is TRBJ1-6, the V gene TRBV7-2; 8 bases line up with TRBD1. There are 14 residues in the CDR3. The V segment lost 3 bases and the J segment 10 bases; nucleotides outside the gene matches: 5. Germline V gene data show CDR1 as SGHTA and CDR2 as FQGNSA. CDR3 nucleotide sequence: TGTGCCAGCAGCTTCAGCACAGGGGGATCACCCCTCCACTTT. Translation: CASSFSTGGSPLHF.

The sample holds a few counts of this clone. The rearrangement links TRBV4-1 to TRBJ1-2, with D possibly TRBD1 on 5 matching bases. Germline V gene sequence: CDR1 MGHRA, CDR2 YSYEKL. The CDR3 runs 17 residues. V was trimmed by 3 bases and J by 4 bases, leaving 21 bases between them. As DNA, the CDR3 is TGCGCCAGCAGCCATCCCAGGGACGGCTCCCGCAGCTATGGCTACACCTTC. This translates into CASSHPRDGSRSYGYTF.